The present entry profiles one TCR beta chain with its context. No antigen is known for it. Per the germline V gene, CDR1 is MDHEN and CDR2 is SYDVKM. CDR3 size: 15 residues. V was shortened by 7 bases and J by 5 bases, with 18 bases between the two germline ends. This record belongs to a study of OX40 agonist ivuxolimab in advanced cancers. For the study at large: Those treated in dose escalation had hepatocellular carcinoma, melanoma, renal cell cancer or head and neck cancer. Patients with prior anti-PD-1, anti-PD-L1 or anti-CTLA-4 therapy were eligible; about 41% had some. Study-level points and caveats: The mean number of expanded clones was higher in CD8+ T cells than in CD4+.

Repertoires were generated with immunoSEQ multiplex PCR, while TCRdb's copy carries only in-frame clones and drops some. The data contain roughly 98,000 clones, about four fifths of them singletons. Sampling times: baseline, cycle 4 day 1, cycle 7 day 1. The starting material was CD4+ or CD8+ T cells sorted from blood, obtained in a trial of the OX40 agonist ivuxolimab. This TCR derives from an adult with an advanced solid tumor such as melanoma, head and neck, liver or kidney cancer. The chain employs TRBV28 and TRBJ2-1, with D maybe TRBD2 (7 bases). DNA of the CDR3: TGTGCCAGCACCGCGGGGGCCGCCAGTAACAATGAGCAGTTCTTC. This gives the protein CASTAGAASNNEQFF.